The following is a T cell receptor beta chain sequence with its context. This sample was included in a study of OX40 agonist ivuxolimab in advanced cancers. Germline loops: CDR1 LGHNA, CDR2 YSLEER. The CDR3 has 15 amino acids. V gave up 2 bases and J gave up 4 bases; unmatched junction bases: 4. The method was immunoSEQ multiplex PCR; TCRdb's version includes in-frame clones alone and lacks a portion of them. The sample lists tens of thousands of clones; roughly 84% were seen once. Material: CD4+ or CD8+ T cells sorted from blood, obtained in a trial of the OX40 agonist ivuxolimab. This sequence was found in an adult with an advanced solid tumor such as melanoma, head and neck, liver or kidney cancer. The V gene is TRBV4-3, the J gene TRBJ2-7, with 11 bases that match TRBD1. The CDR3 is CASSQRDRGGYEQYF. Here the CDR3 DNA reads TGCGCCAGCAGCCAAAGGGACAGGGGGGGGTACGAGCAGTACTTC.